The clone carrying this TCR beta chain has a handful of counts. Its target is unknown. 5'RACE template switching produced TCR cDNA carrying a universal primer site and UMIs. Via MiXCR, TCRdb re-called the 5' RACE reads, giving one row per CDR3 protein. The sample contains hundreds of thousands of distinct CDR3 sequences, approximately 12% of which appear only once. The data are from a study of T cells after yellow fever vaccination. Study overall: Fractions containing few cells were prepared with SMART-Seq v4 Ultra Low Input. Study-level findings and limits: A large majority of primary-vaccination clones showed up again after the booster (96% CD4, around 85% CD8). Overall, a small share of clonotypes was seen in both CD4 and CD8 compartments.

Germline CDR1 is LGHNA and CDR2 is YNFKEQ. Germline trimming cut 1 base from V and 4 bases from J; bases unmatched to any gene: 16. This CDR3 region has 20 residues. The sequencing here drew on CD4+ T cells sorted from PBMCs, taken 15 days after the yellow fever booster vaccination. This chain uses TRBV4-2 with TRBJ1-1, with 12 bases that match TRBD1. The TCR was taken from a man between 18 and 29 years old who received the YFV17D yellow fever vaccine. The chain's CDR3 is CASSQVNRRGDRGPGTEAFF. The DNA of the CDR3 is TGTGCCAGCAGCCAAGTAAACCGTCGTGGGGACAGGGGGCCGGGCACTGAAGCTTTCTTT.